This T cell receptor beta chain was sequenced for a study of T-cell reconstitution after alpha-beta-depleted transplantation in children. Molecular barcoding with unique molecular identifiers was used for the TCRbeta library. TCRdb re-called the PCR reads with MiXCR, one entry per CDR3 protein. The table records around 480,000 distinct CDR3 sequences, 30% to 35% of them present only once. This clonotype came up a few times. The sample consisted of PBMCs from the stem cell graft donor, taken from the stem cell graft. This clonotype was sampled from a human donor who donated a stem cell graft to a child with aplastic anemia.

CDR3 residues: CASSSQGSDYGYTF. CDR3 DNA: TGTGCCAGCTCATCCCAGGGGAGTGACTATGGCTACACCTTC. This sequence joins TRBV18 and TRBJ1-2; D perhaps matches TRBD1 (6 bases). Trimming took 5 bases from V and 3 from J, leaving 13 bases between them. The CDR3 totals 14 residues. The V gene's germline CDR1 is KGHSH and CDR2 LQKENI.